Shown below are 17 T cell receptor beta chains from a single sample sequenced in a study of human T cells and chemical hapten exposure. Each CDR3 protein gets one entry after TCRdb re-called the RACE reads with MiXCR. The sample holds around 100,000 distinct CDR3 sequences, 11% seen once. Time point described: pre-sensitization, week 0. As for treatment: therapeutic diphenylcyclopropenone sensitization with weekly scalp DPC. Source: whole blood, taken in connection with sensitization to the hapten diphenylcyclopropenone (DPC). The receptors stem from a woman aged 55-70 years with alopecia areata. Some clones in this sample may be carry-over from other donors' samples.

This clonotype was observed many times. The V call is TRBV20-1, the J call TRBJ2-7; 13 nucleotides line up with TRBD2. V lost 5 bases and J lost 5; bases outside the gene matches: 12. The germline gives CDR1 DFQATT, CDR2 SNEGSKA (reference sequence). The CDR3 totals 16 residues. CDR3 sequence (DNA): TGCAGTGCTCCGGACTTACTAGCGGGGGGGCGGAACGAGCAGTACTTC. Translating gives CSAPDLLAGGRNEQYF.

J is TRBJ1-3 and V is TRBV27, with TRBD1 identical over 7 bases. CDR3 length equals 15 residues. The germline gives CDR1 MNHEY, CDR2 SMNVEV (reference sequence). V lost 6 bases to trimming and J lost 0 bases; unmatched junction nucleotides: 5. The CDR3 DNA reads TGTGCCAGCAGCTTCACAGGGGACTCTGGAAACACCATATATTTT. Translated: CASSFTGDSGNTIYF.

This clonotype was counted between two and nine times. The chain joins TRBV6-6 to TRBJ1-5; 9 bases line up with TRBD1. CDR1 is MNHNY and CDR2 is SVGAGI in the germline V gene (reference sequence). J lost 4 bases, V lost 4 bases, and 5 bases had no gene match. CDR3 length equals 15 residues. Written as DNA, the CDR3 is TGTGCCAGCAGTTCGGGACAGGGATTTAATCAGCCCCAGCATTTT. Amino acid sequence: CASSSGQGFNQPQHF.

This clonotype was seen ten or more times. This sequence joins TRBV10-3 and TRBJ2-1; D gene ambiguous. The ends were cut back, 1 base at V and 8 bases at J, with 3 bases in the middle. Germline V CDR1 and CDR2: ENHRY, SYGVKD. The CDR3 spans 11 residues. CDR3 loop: CAISEFDEQFF. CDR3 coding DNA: TGTGCCATCAGTGAGTTTGATGAGCAGTTCTTC.

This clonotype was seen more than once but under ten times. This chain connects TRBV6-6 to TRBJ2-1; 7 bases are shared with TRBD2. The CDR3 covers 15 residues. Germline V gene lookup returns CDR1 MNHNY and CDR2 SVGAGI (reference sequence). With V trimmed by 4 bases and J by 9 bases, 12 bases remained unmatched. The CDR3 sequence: CASSSGLAEFGEQFF. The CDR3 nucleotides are TGTGCCAGCAGTTCGGGCCTAGCGGAATTTGGTGAGCAGTTCTTC.

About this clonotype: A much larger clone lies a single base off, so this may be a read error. CDR3 in DNA: TGTGGCAGCAGCCGCCCAAGGCGAGAGCTGTTTTTT. Protein product: CGSSRPRRELFF. The J gene is TRBJ2-2, the V gene TRBV7-3, with D unclear. In germline, CDR1 is SGHTA, CDR2 FQGTGA. This CDR3 spans 12 amino acids. Based on the CDR3 plus reference TRBV7-3 and TRBJ2-2, the full variable domain is GAGVSQTPSNKVTEKGKYVELRCDPISGHTALYWYRQSLGQGPEFLIYFQGTGAADDSGLPNDRFFAVRPEGSVSTLKIQRTERGDSAVYLCGSSRPRRELFFGEGSRLTVL.

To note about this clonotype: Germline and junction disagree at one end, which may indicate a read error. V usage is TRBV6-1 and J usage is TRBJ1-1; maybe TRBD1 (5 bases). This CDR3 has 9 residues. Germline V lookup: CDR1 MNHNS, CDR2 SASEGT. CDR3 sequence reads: CASSEEGEF. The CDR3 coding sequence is TGTGCCAGCAGTGAAGAAGGGGAATTT.

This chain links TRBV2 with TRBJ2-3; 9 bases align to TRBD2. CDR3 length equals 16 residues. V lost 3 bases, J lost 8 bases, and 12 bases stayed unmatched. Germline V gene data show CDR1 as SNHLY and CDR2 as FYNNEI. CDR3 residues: CASSEWASGGLLTQYF. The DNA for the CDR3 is TGTGCCAGCAGTGAGTGGGCCAGCGGGGGGCTCCTTACGCAGTATTTT.

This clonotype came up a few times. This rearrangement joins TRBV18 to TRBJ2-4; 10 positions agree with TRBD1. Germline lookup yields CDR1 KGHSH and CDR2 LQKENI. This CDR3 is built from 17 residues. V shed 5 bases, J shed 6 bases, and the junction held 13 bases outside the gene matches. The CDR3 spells CASSITGTGARGNIQYF. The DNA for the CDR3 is TGTGCCAGCTCAATCACCGGGACAGGGGCGCGAGGAAACATTCAGTACTTC. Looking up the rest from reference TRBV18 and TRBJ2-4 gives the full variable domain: NAGVMQNPRHLVRRRGQEARLRCSPMKGHSHVYWYRQLPEEGLKFMVYLQKENIIDESGMPKERFSAEFPKEGPSILRIQQVVRGDSAAYFCASSITGTGARGNIQYFGAGTRLSVL.

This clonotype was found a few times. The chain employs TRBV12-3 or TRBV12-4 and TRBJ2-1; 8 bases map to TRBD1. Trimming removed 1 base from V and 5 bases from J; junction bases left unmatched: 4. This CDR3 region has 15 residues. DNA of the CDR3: TGTGCCAGCAGTTTAGGCAGGGGGCAGAACAATGAGCAGTTCTTC. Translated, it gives CASSLGRGQNNEQFF.

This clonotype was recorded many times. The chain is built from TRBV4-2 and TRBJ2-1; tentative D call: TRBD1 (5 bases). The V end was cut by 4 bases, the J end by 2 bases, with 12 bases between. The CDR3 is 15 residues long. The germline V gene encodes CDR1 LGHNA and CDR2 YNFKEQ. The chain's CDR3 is CASSLQGEPYNEQFF. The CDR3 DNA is TGTGCCAGCAGCCTTCAAGGGGAACCCTACAATGAGCAGTTCTTC.

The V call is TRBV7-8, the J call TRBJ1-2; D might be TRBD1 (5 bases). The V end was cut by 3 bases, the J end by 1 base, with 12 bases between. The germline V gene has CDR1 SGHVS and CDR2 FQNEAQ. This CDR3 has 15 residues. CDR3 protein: CASSLGGAINYGYTF. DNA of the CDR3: TGTGCCAGCAGCTTGGGGGGAGCAATTAACTATGGCTACACCTTC.

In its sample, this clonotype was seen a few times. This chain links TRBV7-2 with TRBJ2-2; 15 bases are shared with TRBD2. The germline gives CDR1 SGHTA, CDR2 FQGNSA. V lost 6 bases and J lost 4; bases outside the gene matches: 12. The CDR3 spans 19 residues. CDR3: CASRQPGLAGGGTTGELFF. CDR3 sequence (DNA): TGTGCCAGCAGGCAGCCGGGACTAGCGGGGGGAGGTACCACCGGGGAGCTGTTTTTT.

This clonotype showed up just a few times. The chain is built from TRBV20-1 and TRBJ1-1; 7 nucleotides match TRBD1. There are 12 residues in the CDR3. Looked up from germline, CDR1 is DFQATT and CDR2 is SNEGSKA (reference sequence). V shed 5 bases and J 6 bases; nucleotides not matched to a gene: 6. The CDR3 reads CSAGTGAAEAFF. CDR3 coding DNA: TGCAGTGCTGGAACAGGGGCGGCTGAAGCTTTCTTT.

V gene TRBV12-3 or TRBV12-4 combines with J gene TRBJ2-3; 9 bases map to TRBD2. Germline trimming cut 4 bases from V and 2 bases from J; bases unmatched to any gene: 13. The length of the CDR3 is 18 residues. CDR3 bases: TGTGCCAGCAGTTCCCCCCGGGGAAGCGGGGGGAACACAGATACGCAGTATTTT. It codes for CASSSPRGSGGNTDTQYF.

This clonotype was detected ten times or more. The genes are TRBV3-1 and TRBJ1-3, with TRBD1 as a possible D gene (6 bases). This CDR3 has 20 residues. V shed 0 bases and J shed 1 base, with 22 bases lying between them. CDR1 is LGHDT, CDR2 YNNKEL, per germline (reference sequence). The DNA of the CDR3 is TGTGCCAGCAGCCAAGAGAGGGCCAGGGGATGGATCGCTTCTGGAAACACCATATATTTT. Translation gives CASSQERARGWIASGNTIYF.

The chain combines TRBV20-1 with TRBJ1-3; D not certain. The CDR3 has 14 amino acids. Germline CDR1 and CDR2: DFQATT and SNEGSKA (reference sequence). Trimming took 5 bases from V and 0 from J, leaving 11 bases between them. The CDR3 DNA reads TGCAGTGCTCACCGACGGATCTCTGGAAACACCATATATTTT. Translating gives CSAHRRISGNTIYF.